Shown below are 14 T cell receptor beta chains from a single sample sequenced in a study of blood T cells in healthy people across ages. A second 7 to 11 cycle PCR used barcoded and J-beta primers. TCRdb re-derived calls from the 5' RACE reads in MiXCR, one entry per CDR3 protein. The sample consists of around 970,000 distinct CDR3 sequences, 45% to 60% of them appearing once. The specimen was blood. The source of these receptors is a woman in her sixties in good health.

This clonotype came up a few times. This rearrangement joins TRBV29-1 to TRBJ2-1; D is ambiguous. The V end was cut by 5 bases, the J end by 0 bases, with 8 bases between. There are 13 residues in the CDR3. Germline CDR1 SQVTM, CDR2 ANQGSEA. The CDR3 sequence: CSVNRVSYNEQFF. For the CDR3, the DNA is TGCAGCGTTAACCGGGTCTCCTACAATGAGCAGTTCTTC.

The count of this clonotype is one. The chain joins TRBV20-1 to TRBJ2-7, with D unresolved. The CDR3 runs to 12 residues. V was cut by 6 bases and J by 2 bases, with 11 bases left in between. Germline CDR1 DFQATT, CDR2 SNEGSKA (reference sequence). The CDR3 nucleotides are TGCAGTGCCGTAAATGGGCCCTACGAGCAGTACTTC. Translating gives CSAVNGPYEQYF.

This clonotype was counted many times. V and J are TRBV6-2 or TRBV6-3 and TRBJ2-7, with D possibly being TRBD1 (5 bases). Germline V lookup: CDR1 MNHEY, CDR2 SVGEGT. Trimming removed 1 base from V and 2 bases from J, with 9 bases in between. CDR3 size: 14 residues. The CDR3 DNA is TGTGCCAGCAGTTACTTTGGACATACCTACGAGCAGTACTTC. Encoded protein: CASSYFGHTYEQYF.

The chain combines TRBV15 with TRBJ2-7, with 7 bases aligning to TRBD2. With V trimmed by 8 bases and J by 3 bases, 7 bases remained unmatched. Germline loops: CDR1 LNHNV, CDR2 YYDKDF (reference sequence). This CDR3 spans 13 amino acids. CDR3 region: CATAGGRYYEQYF. CDR3 bases: TGTGCCACCGCAGGCGGGAGATACTACGAGCAGTACTTC.

V gene TRBV5-1 combines with J gene TRBJ2-5; 11 nucleotides align to TRBD2. The CDR3 loop spans 15 amino acids. Trimming took 2 bases from V and 5 from J; bases not matched to a gene: 5. Germline V gene data show CDR1 as SGHRS and CDR2 as YFSETQ. The CDR3 protein is CASSFLAGGSETQYF. DNA of the CDR3: TGCGCCAGCAGCTTTTTAGCGGGAGGGAGCGAGACCCAGTACTTC.

The sample holds many counts of this clonotype. This chain uses TRBV12-3 or TRBV12-4 with TRBJ1-1; no definite D call. This CDR3 comprises 12 residues. V lost 6 bases and J lost 7, with 12 bases in between. The DNA for the CDR3 is TGTGCCAGCAGGCTTAGTGGCGGTGAAGCTTTCTTT. It is translated as CASRLSGGEAFF.

The rearrangement links TRBV5-1 to TRBJ2-1, with D possibly matching TRBD2 (6 bases). Trimming pared 4 bases from V and 7 bases from J, leaving 9 bases between. This CDR3 is 12 amino acids long. Germline V gives CDR1 SGHRS, CDR2 YFSETQ. In nucleotides, the CDR3 is TGCGCCAGCAGCGTCGGAGGGAATGAGCAGTTCTTC. Amino acids: CASSVGGNEQFF.

V gene TRBV28 combines with J gene TRBJ1-6, with TRBD1 matching over 7 bases. Germline V gene lookup returns CDR1 MDHEN and CDR2 SYDVKM. The V gene end was trimmed by 6 bases and the J gene end by 6 bases; junction bases not matched to a gene: 8. This CDR3 contains 15 residues. The CDR3 nucleotides read TGTGCCAGCAGCGGTGGGGACAGAAGTAATTCACCCCTCCACTTT. It yields the protein CASSGGDRSNSPLHF.

The J gene is TRBJ2-1, the V gene TRBV6-2 or TRBV6-3; D may match TRBD1 or TRBD2 (5 bases each). Germline CDR1 is MNHEY and CDR2 is SVGEGT. The CDR3 is made up of 14 amino acids. Between the trimmed V and J ends, which lost 4 bases and 3 bases, there was a span of 10 bases. This CDR3 reads CASSLGDYYNEQFF. CDR3 coding DNA: TGTGCCAGCAGTTTGGGGGATTACTACAATGAGCAGTTCTTC.

This clonotype was seen a handful of times. This chain uses TRBV4-1 with TRBJ1-5, with a weak D call TRBD1 (6 bases). This CDR3 has 16 amino acids. CDR1 and CDR2 from the germline V gene are MGHRA and YSYEKL. With 3 bases removed from V and 3 bases from J, the gap between germline ends came to 15 bases. The CDR3 sequence: CASSHNSGAPNQPQHF. DNA for the CDR3: TGCGCCAGCAGCCACAATTCGGGGGCCCCCAATCAGCCCCAGCATTTT.

Turning to this clonotype: Sequence at one end of the junction differs from germline and may be a read error. The chain combines TRBV18 with TRBJ2-5, with D hard to call. The CDR3 covers 15 residues. Germline V gives CDR1 KGHSH, CDR2 LQKENI. The CDR3 DNA reads as TGTGCCAGCTCACCACTAGAAGCCGACCAAGAGACACAGTACTTC. Protein product: CASSPLEADQETQYF.

The chain joins TRBV15 to TRBJ2-1, with 12 bases aligning to TRBD2. J gave up 2 bases and V 5 bases, and 10 bases lay outside the gene matches. CDR3 length: 18 amino acids. Germline CDR1 reads LNHNV; CDR2 reads YYDKDF (reference sequence). DNA of the CDR3: TGTGCCACCAGCCGTTTAAACCCTAGCGGGAGGGCCTACAATGAGCAGTTCTTC. It is translated as CATSRLNPSGRAYNEQFF.

This sequence joins TRBV12-3 or TRBV12-4 and TRBJ2-3; 9 bases map to TRBD1. The CDR3 length is 16 residues. V shed 6 bases, J shed 6 bases, and the junction held 13 bases outside the gene matches. The CDR3 is CASRPPGTGSSDTQYF. DNA of the CDR3: TGTGCCAGCAGGCCTCCCGGGACAGGGTCATCTGATACGCAGTATTTT.

This sequence joins TRBV2 and TRBJ2-3, with TRBD2 matching 7 bases. The CDR3 contains 13 residues. With V trimmed by 8 bases and J by 2 bases, 4 bases remained unmatched. Germline lookup yields CDR1 SNHLY and CDR2 FYNNEI. The CDR3 nucleotides read TGTGCCAGCCCACGGGAGGTCACAGATACGCAGTATTTT. Its protein is CASPREVTDTQYF.